These T cell receptor beta chains were read from a single sample in a study of T cells after yellow fever vaccination. TCRdb reprocessed the 5' RACE reads via MiXCR and lists one record per CDR3 protein. The table lists approximately 93,000 distinct CDR3 sequences, around 5.5% of them singletons. This specimen consisted of CD8+ T cells sorted from PBMCs, obtained 10 days after the yellow fever booster vaccination. All receptors come from a man between 18 and 35 years old who received the YFV17D yellow fever vaccine. Each CDR3 is given with its conserved first and last residue. The order of the fields is D gene, J gene, V gene, clone size, CDR3 DNA, CDR3 protein. D genes are given only for firm matches. Size tells how often a clone was seen (once, few, many) or the class of an expanded clone, and some rows leave it out.

TRBD2	TRBJ2-3	TRBV7-2	many	TGTGCCAGCAGAATAGGACTAGCGGGGGACGCAGATACGCAGTATTTT	CASRIGLAGDADTQYF
TRBD1	TRBJ2-6	TRBV7-9	NA	TGTGCCAGCAGCTCGCCGGGACAGGGGGCTGGGGCCAACGTCCTGACTTTC	CASSSPGQGAGANVLTF
TRBD2	TRBJ2-1	TRBV10-3	few	TGTGCCATCAGTGAGGGAAGAAGCGGGGGGAACAATGAGCAGTTCTTC	CAISEGRSGGNNEQFF
NA	TRBJ2-7	TRBV19	NA	TGTGCCAGTAGTAGAAGGGTGTCCTACGAGCAGTACTTC	CASSRRVSYEQYF
TRBD1	TRBJ2-1	TRBV6-2/TRBV6-3	NA	TGTGCCAGCAGGCCATATCTAGGGGGCGATGAGCAGTTCTTC	CASRPYLGGDEQFF
TRBD1	TRBJ2-2	TRBV7-9	many	TGTGCCAGCAGCTTGGGACAGGCAAACACCGGGGAGCTGTTTTTT	CASSLGQANTGELFF
NA	TRBJ1-1	TRBV6-2/TRBV6-3	few	TGTGCCAGCAGCCGGGCGTGGGACACTGAAGCTTTCTTT	CASSRAWDTEAFF
TRBD1	TRBJ2-3	TRBV4-1	many	TGCGCCAGCAGCCACGGGACAGTTAGCACAGATACGCAGTATTTT	CASSHGTVSTDTQYF
TRBD1	TRBJ2-2	TRBV6-1	many	TGTGCCAGCAGTGAACCGGGACAGGGGAACACCGGGGAGCTGTTTTTT	CASSEPGQGNTGELFF
NA	TRBJ1-4	TRBV7-9	NA	TGTGCCAGCAGCTTAGAGAGGGGAGAAAAACTGTTTTTT	CASSLERGEKLFF
NA	TRBJ1-1	TRBV13	few	TGTGCCAGCAGCTTAAGCCTGAACACTGAAGCTTTCTTT	CASSLSLNTEAFF
TRBD1	TRBJ2-2	TRBV20-1	few	TGCAGTGCTTTGGACAGGGATTTCGCCGGGGAGCTGTTTTTT	CSALDRDFAGELFF
NA	TRBJ2-2	TRBV7-2	NA	TGTGCCAGCAGCTTAATAAGGACACAGACGAACACCGGGGAGCTGTTTTTT	CASSLIRTQTNTGELFF
TRBD2	TRBJ2-7	TRBV30	few	TGTGCCTGGAGGTATAGCGGGGGCCCCTACGAGCAGTACTTC	CAWRYSGGPYEQYF
NA	TRBJ1-3	TRBV6-5	many	TGTGCCAGCAGTTACTCAGGGCTGTTGCCACCCTCTGGAAACACCATATATTTT	CASSYSGLLPPSGNTIYF
TRBD2	TRBJ2-1	TRBV10-3	few	TGTGCCATCAGCGAGCGGGGGGGAGATTACAATGAGCAGTTCTTC	CAISERGGDYNEQFF
TRBD2	TRBJ2-3	TRBV7-2	many	TGTGCCAGCAGCTTAACTAGCGGAGTCACAGATACGCAGTATTTT	CASSLTSGVTDTQYF
TRBD2	TRBJ2-5	TRBV4-2	NA	TGTGCCAGCAGCCCGGGAATGATTAGCGGGGGGTACCAAGAGACCCAGTACTTC	CASSPGMISGGYQETQYF
NA	TRBJ1-1	TRBV19	few	TGTGCCAGTAGTATAGATCTGAACACTGAAGCTTTCTTT	CASSIDLNTEAFF
NA	TRBJ1-2	TRBV4-3	few	TGCGCCAGCAGCCAAGTTGTACGGGATAACTATGGCTACACCTTC	CASSQVVRDNYGYTF
NA	TRBJ2-2	TRBV9	NA	TGTGCCAGCAGCGGGCCCGGGCTCCTGAACACCGGGGAGCTGTTTTTT	CASSGPGLLNTGELFF
NA	TRBJ2-1	TRBV5-1	many	TGCGCCAGCAGCCACCCGGAGCAGGTCTACAATGAGCAGTTCTTC	CASSHPEQVYNEQFF
NA	TRBJ2-3	TRBV20-1	once	TGCAGTGCTAGTTCGGGCAGGGTCACAGATACGCAGTATTTT	CSASSGRVTDTQYF
TRBD1	TRBJ1-1	TRBV7-9	few	TGTGCCAGCAGCGCAGGGACAGGGGTCACTGAAGCTTTCTTT	CASSAGTGVTEAFF
NA	TRBJ2-1	TRBV12-3/TRBV12-4	many	TGTGCCAGCAGTTTAGACAGGCGAGTCTTTGAGCAGTTCTTC	CASSLDRRVFEQFF
TRBD2	TRBJ2-1	TRBV10-2	few	TGCGCCAGCAGTGCCCGGACTAGCGGGGGGCCATCCTACAATGAGCAGTTCTTC	CASSARTSGGPSYNEQFF
TRBD1	TRBJ2-4	TRBV7-2	NA	TGTGCCAGCAGCTTTTCCAGACAGGGGATAAACATTCAGTACTTC	CASSFSRQGINIQYF
NA	TRBJ2-7	TRBV11-2	few	TGTGCCAGCAGCGCCCTAGGACAGTTACTTTACGAGCAGTACTTC	CASSALGQLLYEQYF
NA	TRBJ1-6	TRBV7-6	many	TGTGCCAGCAGCGCTGAGGGGGTCTCACCCCTCCACTTT	CASSAEGVSPLHF
NA	TRBJ2-3	TRBV7-2	NA	TGTGCCAGCAGCTTAACCAGCGCTCCCACAGATACGCAGTATTTT	CASSLTSAPTDTQYF